These 9 T cell receptor beta chains originate from one sample sequenced in a study of blood T cell repertoires in COVID-19. Assay used: immunoSEQ multiplex PCR; TCRdb lists only in-frame clones, some missing. Of 70,000 to 100,000 clones detected, approximately 71% appear once; the ten largest clones hold approximately 4.6%. Specimen: peripheral blood. These receptor sequences come from a woman aged 50 to 65 with acute or convalescent COVID-19.

The chain is built from TRBV6-2 or TRBV6-3 and TRBJ1-2, with 7 nucleotides matching TRBD1. Trimming removed 4 bases from V and 4 bases from J; junction bases left unmatched: 12. The CDR3 covers 16 residues. Germline loops: CDR1 MNHEY, CDR2 SVGEGT. The CDR3: CASSSLPPQGSYGYTF. CDR3 DNA sequence: TGTGCCAGCAGTTCCCTCCCTCCACAGGGGAGCTATGGCTACACCTTC.

This chain connects TRBV24-1 to TRBJ2-7, with D possibly TRBD1 on 6 matching bases. The V end lost 3 bases, the J end lost 4 bases, and 9 bases lay between the germline ends. Germline CDR1 and CDR2: KGHDR and SFDVKD. The CDR3 covers 13 residues. CDR3 sequence: CATSDNDRYEQYF. The CDR3 nucleotides read TGTGCCACCAGTGATAATGACAGGTACGAGCAGTACTTC.

In its sample, this clone was seen a few times. This rearrangement joins TRBV6-2 or TRBV6-3 to TRBJ2-7; a possible D gene is TRBD1 (5 bases). Between the trimmed V and J ends, which lost 5 bases and 3 bases, there was a span of 8 bases. Germline V gene data show CDR1 as MNHEY and CDR2 as SVGEGT. CDR3 length equals 12 residues. The CDR3 DNA reads TGTGCCAGCAGTCCGGACAACTACGAGCAGTACTTC. It encodes CASSPDNYEQYF.

V is TRBV28 and J is TRBJ1-2; 11 nucleotides agree with TRBD1. Germline V gene sequence: CDR1 MDHEN, CDR2 SYDVKM. This CDR3 comprises 16 residues. V lost 7 bases to trimming and J lost 5 bases; unmatched junction nucleotides: 12. CDR3 nucleotide sequence: TGTGCCAGCACCCCTCCCGGGACAGGGGGTGGTTATGGCTACACCTTC. Translation gives CASTPPGTGGGYGYTF.

A note on this clone: The same CDR3 is also encoded by other DNA sequences in this sample. The J gene is TRBJ1-4, the V gene TRBV5-1; D is ambiguous. CDR1 SGHRS and CDR2 YFSETQ come from the germline V gene. Trimming stripped 0 bases from V and 2 bases from J, with 8 bases between. The CDR3 loop spans 15 amino acids. The CDR3 sequence: CASSLGSGTNEKLFF. CDR3 coding DNA: TGCGCCAGCAGCTTGGGGTCGGGGACTAATGAAAAACTGTTTTTT.

The genes are TRBV21-1 and TRBJ1-5; TRBD1 reflects the table's D call only, with no check against the DNA. TRBV21-1 has pseudogene status. The CDR3 is 16 residues long. CDR3 sequence reads: CASSCRDREVNQPQHF. The CDR3 DNA reads as TGTGCCAGCAGCTGCCGGGACAGGGAGGTAAATCAGCCCCAGCATTTT.

The chain carries TRBV13 and TRBJ2-1; 7 bases align to TRBD1. CDR3 length: 16 residues. The germline V gene encodes CDR1 PRHDT and CDR2 FYEKMQ (reference sequence). Trimming took 1 base from V and 4 from J; bases not matched to a gene: 7. In nucleotides, the CDR3 is TGTGCCAGCAGCTTAGAAGGGGGCGTTAGTTACAATGAGCAGTTCTTC. Translated, it gives CASSLEGGVSYNEQFF.

V is TRBV6-1 and J is TRBJ1-1, with D unclear. The V end was cut by 2 bases, the J end by 1 base, with 11 bases between. Germline lookup yields CDR1 MNHNS and CDR2 SASEGT. The CDR3 is made up of 15 amino acids. In DNA form, the CDR3 reads TGTGCCAGCAGTGAATTGGTGCTGGCGAACACTGAAGCTTTCTTT. This encodes CASSELVLANTEAFF.

V gene TRBV9 combines with J gene TRBJ1-2; D remains unclear. This CDR3 is built from 12 residues. Germline-derived CDR1 and CDR2 are SGDLS and YYNGEE. V gave up 3 bases and J gave up 3 bases, with 6 bases separating them. CDR3 amino acids: CASSAEDYGYTF. Here the CDR3 DNA reads TGTGCCAGCAGCGCCGAGGACTATGGCTACACCTTC.